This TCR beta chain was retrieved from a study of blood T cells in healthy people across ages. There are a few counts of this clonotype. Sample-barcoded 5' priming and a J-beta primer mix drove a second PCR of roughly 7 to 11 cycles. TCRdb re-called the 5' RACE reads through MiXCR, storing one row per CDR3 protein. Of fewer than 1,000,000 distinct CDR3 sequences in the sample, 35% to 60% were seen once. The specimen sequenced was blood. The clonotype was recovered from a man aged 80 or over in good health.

The DNA of the CDR3 is TGCAGCGTTAAGGTCTCTGGGGCCAACGTCCTGACTTTC. Amino acid sequence: CSVKVSGANVLTF. This chain joins TRBV29-1 and TRBJ2-6; D is unclear. V dropped 5 bases and J dropped 0 bases, with 5 bases sitting between them. The CDR3 extends over 13 amino acids. CDR1 and CDR2 from the germline V gene are SQVTM and ANQGSEA.